This passage covers 26 T cell receptor beta chains from one sample sequenced in a study of regulatory T cells in long-lasting Graves disease. Construction of the TCR beta libraries employed iRepertoire HTBI primers in conjunction with Arm-PCR of CDR3 regions. One entry per CDR3 protein results from TCRdb running MiXCR on the multiplex PCR reads. The sample lists some 300,000 distinct CDR3 sequences; roughly a fifth were seen once. Time point denoted: persistent/refractory GD, antithyroid drugs over 5 years with positive TRAb. RNA from PBMCs was the source of the TCR library. The specimen comprised peripheral blood mononuclear cells (PBMCs), sampled when the disease was refractory, from a patient treated with antithyroid drugs. Source of these receptors: a female donor with Graves disease.

This chain uses TRBV30 with TRBJ1-3, with D perhaps TRBD1 (5 bases). CDR1 is GTSNPN and CDR2 is SVGIG in the germline V gene (reference sequence). The CDR3 consists of 13 residues. Trimming took 5 bases from V and 3 from J, leaving 11 bases between them. CDR3 sequence: CAWSHRNGNTIYF. Written as DNA, the CDR3 is TGTGCCTGGTCCCACAGGAATGGAAACACCATATATTTT.

The sample holds many counts of this clonotype. The CDR3 DNA sequence: TGTGCCAGCAGTCCTTTGCGGACCTCCGGGACCTGGACCACTGAAGCTTTCTTT. This translates into CASSPLRTSGTWTTEAFF. The rearrangement uses TRBV27 and TRBJ1-1; tentatively, D is TRBD1 (5 bases). From germline, CDR1 is MNHEY and CDR2 SMNVEV (reference sequence). The CDR3 has 18 residues. The germline V and J ends were trimmed by 5 bases and 4 bases, with 26 bases remaining between them.

The sample holds a few counts of this clonotype. The genes are TRBV18 and TRBJ1-1; D is possibly TRBD1 (5 bases). V lost 2 bases and J 0 bases, leaving 16 bases between the germline ends. Germline V gene sequence: CDR1 KGHSH, CDR2 LQKENI. The length of the CDR3 is 17 residues. The DNA for the CDR3 is TGTGCCAGCTCACCATACAGGAGCGGAAGAATGAACACTGAAGCTTTCTTT. It codes for CASSPYRSGRMNTEAFF.

The chain carries TRBV28 and TRBJ1-3, with D possibly being TRBD1 (6 bases). There are 15 residues in the CDR3. CDR1 and CDR2 (germline): MDHEN, SYDVKM. Trimming removed 6 bases from V and 2 bases from J, with 14 bases in between. The CDR3 protein is CASSQDRPAGNTIYF. In DNA form, the CDR3 reads TGTGCCAGCAGCCAAGACAGGCCGGCTGGAAACACCATATATTTT.

The rearrangement links TRBV10-3 to TRBJ1-5; tentative D call: TRBD1 (5 bases). Trimming shortened V by 0 bases and J by 2 bases, and 11 bases separated the two germline ends. The CDR3 has 16 residues. The V gene's germline CDR1 is ENHRY and CDR2 SYGVKD. DNA of the CDR3: TGTGCCATCAGTGAGTCGAGGGGAGCAGGCAATCAGCCCCAGCATTTT. Translated, it gives CAISESRGAGNQPQHF.

In its sample, this clonotype was seen many times. This chain connects TRBV7-2 to TRBJ1-5, with D unclear. Germline V gene data show CDR1 as SGHTA and CDR2 as FQGNSA. The CDR3 has 13 amino acids. V was pared by 2 bases and J by 6 bases, with 8 bases between. This CDR3 reads CASSLSLGQPQHF. CDR3 DNA: TGTGCCAGCAGCTTATCGTTAGGTCAGCCCCAGCATTTT.

The chain is built from TRBV7-8 and TRBJ2-7; TRBD1 might be the D (6 bases). Trimming took 5 bases from V and 6 from J, leaving 14 bases between them. This CDR3 region has 13 residues. Looked up from germline, CDR1 is SGHVS and CDR2 is FQNEAQ. The CDR3 is CASSLIQGSEQYF. The CDR3 nucleotides read TGTGCCAGCAGCCTAATACAGGGTTCCGAGCAGTACTTC. Filled out from reference TRBV7-8 and TRBJ2-7, the complete variable domain reads GAGVSQSPRYKVAKRGQDVALRCDPISGHVSLFWYQQALGQGPEFLTYFQNEAQLDKSGLPSDRFFAERPEGSVSTLKIQRTQQEDSAVYLCASSLIQGSEQYFGPGTRLTVT.

V usage is TRBV18 and J usage is TRBJ1-2, with 8 bases fitting TRBD1. The CDR3 contains 13 residues. The germline CDR1 and CDR2 sequences are KGHSH and LQKENI. After removal of 5 bases from V and 4 bases from J, the junction contained 3 bases not matched to a gene. The CDR3 DNA follows: TGTGCCAGCTCAAATACAGGGGGCTATGGCTACACCTTC. Its translation: CASSNTGGYGYTF. Using reference TRBV18 and TRBJ1-2 for the parts outside the CDR3, the full variable domain is NAGVMQNPRHLVRRRGQEARLRCSPMKGHSHVYWYRQLPEEGLKFMVYLQKENIIDESGMPKERFSAEFPKEGPSILRIQQVVRGDSAAYFCASSNTGGYGYTFGSGTRLTVV.

The V and J genes are TRBV18 and TRBJ1-3, with TRBD1 as a possible D gene (6 bases). Germline V gene lookup returns CDR1 KGHSH and CDR2 LQKENI. Trimming took 2 bases from V and 6 from J, leaving 17 bases between them. The CDR3 sequence is 16 residues long. The CDR3 DNA reads TGTGCCAGCTCACCATTAACCCGGGGGCGCGTAAACACCATATATTTT. Amino acid sequence: CASSPLTRGRVNTIYF.

This clonotype was detected a few times. J is TRBJ1-1 and V is TRBV11-2; 9 bases are shared with TRBD1. Germline loops: CDR1 SGHAT, CDR2 FQNNGV. The CDR3 loop spans 15 amino acids. With V trimmed by 8 bases and J by 5 bases, 12 bases remained unmatched. CDR3 DNA sequence: TGTGCCAGCGGTCAACGGGACAGGGTTAGTACTGAAGCTTTCTTT. Translation: CASGQRDRVSTEAFF.

This clonotype was observed a few times. The V gene is TRBV5-5, the J gene TRBJ1-5; D gene uncertain. CDR3 size: 15 residues. The germline gives CDR1 SGHKS, CDR2 YYEKEE (reference sequence). V was trimmed by 0 bases and J by 3 bases, leaving 10 bases between them. The CDR3 region is CASSLAPQNNQPQHF. CDR3 nucleotides: TGTGCCAGCAGCTTGGCACCACAAAACAATCAGCCCCAGCATTTT.

V usage is TRBV11-3 and J usage is TRBJ1-3; D not resolved. V was pared by 11 bases and J by 0 bases, with 5 bases between. The germline gives CDR1 SGHNT, CDR2 YENEEA. This CDR3 is 11 amino acids long. Here the CDR3 DNA reads TGTGCCGGGAGCTCTGGAAACACCATATATTTT. Translating gives CAGSSGNTIYF.

This clonotype was detected only a few times. V and J are TRBV9 and TRBJ2-7; 8 bases match TRBD1. Germline trimming cut 0 bases from V and 3 bases from J; bases unmatched to any gene: 8. The germline V gene has CDR1 SGDLS and CDR2 YYNGEE. The CDR3 is 16 residues long. The CDR3 here is CASSVGPGQGGYEQYF. The CDR3, as DNA: TGTGCCAGCAGCGTAGGACCAGGACAGGGAGGCTACGAGCAGTACTTC.

The genes are TRBV20-1 and TRBJ2-1; TRBD2 matches 8 bases. J gave up 0 bases and V 6 bases, and 4 bases lay outside the gene matches. CDR3 size: 14 residues. Germline values: CDR1 DFQATT, CDR2 SNEGSKA (reference sequence). The CDR3 sequence is CSASSGSSYNEQFF. CDR3 DNA sequence: TGCAGTGCATCGAGCGGGAGCTCCTACAATGAGCAGTTCTTC.

At least ten counts were recorded for this clonotype. The chain combines TRBV3-1 with TRBJ1-1; D call uncertain. V was cut by 7 bases and J by 1 base, with 16 bases left in between. This CDR3 spans 15 amino acids. Germline loops: CDR1 LGHDT, CDR2 YNNKEL (reference sequence). The CDR3 is CASTKSAGENTEAFF. In DNA form, the CDR3 reads TGTGCCAGCACCAAATCCGCAGGAGAGAACACTGAAGCTTTCTTT.

In this sample, this clonotype turned up many times. This chain uses TRBV12-3 or TRBV12-4 with TRBJ2-6; 7 bases fit TRBD1. The CDR3 runs 17 residues. The ends lost 1 base at V and 0 bases at J; junction bases unmatched: 3. The CDR3 loop reads CASSLETGLSGANVLTF. The CDR3 nucleotides are TGTGCCAGCAGTTTAGAGACAGGGCTCTCTGGGGCCAACGTCCTGACTTTC.

V and J are TRBV7-8 and TRBJ1-6, with D unresolved. Trimming took 1 base from V and 5 from J, leaving 6 bases between them. Germline-derived CDR1 and CDR2 are SGHVS and FQNEAQ. This CDR3 is 14 amino acids long. The CDR3 region has the DNA TGTGCCAGCAGCTTAGATGGGAATAATTCACCCCTCCACTTT. This gives the protein CASSLDGNNSPLHF.

This clonotype was detected many times. Here the CDR3 reads CASSLEHRVSSYEQYF. The CDR3 coding sequence is TGTGCCAGCAGTTTAGAGCACAGGGTAAGCTCCTACGAGCAGTACTTC. V is TRBV28 and J is TRBJ2-7, with D tentatively TRBD1 (6 bases). The CDR3 length is 16 residues. The germline gives CDR1 MDHEN, CDR2 SYDVKM. The ends were cut back, 2 bases at V and 0 bases at J, with 14 bases in the middle. Complete variable domain (other parts from reference TRBV28 and TRBJ2-7): DVKVTQSSRYLVKRTGEKVFLECVQDMDHENMFWYRQDPGLGLRLIYFSYDVKMKEKGDIPEGYSVSREKKERFSLILESASTNQTSMYLCASSLEHRVSSYEQYFGPGTRLTVT.

This clonotype was counted a few times. The chain is built from TRBV11-2 and TRBJ2-7, with D perhaps TRBD1 (5 bases). V was cut by 1 base and J by 0 bases, with 13 bases left in between. Germline CDR1 and CDR2: SGHAT and FQNNGV. The CDR3 has 16 amino acids. Written as DNA, the CDR3 is TGTGCCAGCAGCTTAGGGCCGGACACGCGCTCCTACGAGCAGTACTTC. It encodes CASSLGPDTRSYEQYF.

This clonotype was counted at least ten times. V and J are TRBV12-3 or TRBV12-4 and TRBJ2-7; 11 bases fit TRBD2. Unmatched junction bases numbered 3, after V lost 0 bases and J lost 2 bases. This CDR3 comprises 16 residues. Here the CDR3 DNA reads TGTGCCAGCAGTTTAGCGCGTAGCGGGAGGGCCTACGAGCAGTACTTC. This gives the protein CASSLARSGRAYEQYF.

The sample holds many counts of this clonotype. The V and J genes are TRBV20-1 and TRBJ1-2; TRBD1 might be the D (6 bases). Germline CDR1 reads DFQATT; CDR2 reads SNEGSKA (reference sequence). This CDR3 spans 13 amino acids. Deletions cut 2 bases from V and 7 bases from J, with 14 bases between. The CDR3 bases are TGCAGTGCTAGAAGGTCGGGGGGCGTTGGCTACACCTTC. Its protein product is CSARRSGGVGYTF.

This clonotype occurred a few times. In nucleotides, the CDR3 is TGTGCCAGCAGTTTAGCCCTCCCCGGTGGGGGCAATGAGCAGTTCTTC. The encoded protein is CASSLALPGGGNEQFF. V usage is TRBV28 and J usage is TRBJ2-1; either TRBD1 or TRBD2 may fit D (5 bases each). The CDR3 runs to 16 residues. CDR1 is MDHEN, CDR2 SYDVKM, per germline. Trimming took off 2 bases at V and 6 bases at J, with 17 bases between the two ends. The whole variable domain, filled in from reference TRBV28 and TRBJ2-1, reads DVKVTQSSRYLVKRTGEKVFLECVQDMDHENMFWYRQDPGLGLRLIYFSYDVKMKEKGDIPEGYSVSREKKERFSLILESASTNQTSMYLCASSLALPGGGNEQFFGPGTRLTVL.

About this clonotype: This may be a read error, as it is one base from a much larger clone. The chain joins TRBV7-9 to TRBJ1-1; TRBD1 is a possible D gene (5 bases). This CDR3 has 13 residues. Looked up from germline, CDR1 is SEHNR and CDR2 is FQNEAQ (reference sequence). The CDR3 nucleotides are TGTGCCAGCAGCTTACCCGCGGACACTGAAGCTCTCTTT. It codes for CASSLPADTEALF.

J is TRBJ2-7 and V is TRBV4-3; D unresolved. V dropped 0 bases and J dropped 2 bases, with 14 bases sitting between them. CDR1 LGHNA and CDR2 YSLEER come from the germline V gene. The CDR3 covers 16 residues. CDR3 residues: CASSQEVNSVPYEQYF. CDR3 DNA sequence: TGCGCCAGCAGCCAAGAGGTCAACTCCGTCCCCTACGAGCAGTACTTC.

This clonotype was recorded many times. This chain joins TRBV9 and TRBJ2-5; a possible D gene is TRBD1 (5 bases). The V and J ends lost 5 bases and 2 bases respectively, with 16 bases between them. The germline V gene has CDR1 SGDLS and CDR2 YYNGEE. The CDR3 sequence is 15 residues long. CDR3 nucleotides: TGTGCCAGCAGTGAAGGTGGGGCTAGGCAAGAGACCCAGTACTTC. The encoded protein is CASSEGGARQETQYF.

This clonotype was counted at least ten times. The V gene is TRBV28, the J gene TRBJ1-4; D may be TRBD1 (5 bases). Germline V gene data show CDR1 as MDHEN and CDR2 as SYDVKM. CDR3 length equals 14 residues. Trimming shortened V by 5 bases and J by 8 bases, and 15 bases separated the two germline ends. Here the CDR3 reads CASSPGTIKEKLFF. CDR3 DNA: TGTGCCAGCAGTCCCGGGACGATTAAGGAAAAACTGTTTTTT.